The following is a TCR beta chain sequence with its context. Its antigen remains unknown. The germline gives CDR1 SGHDT, CDR2 YYEEEE. The CDR3 has 13 residues. Between the trimmed V and J ends, which lost 1 base and 3 bases, there was a span of 7 bases. TCRdb re-derived calls from the reads in MiXCR, one entry per CDR3 protein. The sample carries approximately 990,000 distinct CDR3 sequences, less than 40% recorded once. This entry is derived from a study of T cell repertoires in cytomegalovirus infection. About the research overall: HLA-C-restricted CMV epitopes, recently identified, and well-studied HLA-B-restricted ones were used by the study. Carrying CMV and the relevant HLA type showed in public TCR beta signatures. Study-wide results and caveats: It was HLA-C-restricted CMV-specific TCR beta clonotypes that dominated the response ex vivo.

The sequencing here drew on cultured CD8+ T cells from PBMCs, taken from culture after CMV antigen stimulation. The chain links TRBV5-6 to TRBJ1-1; D unclear. The receptor comes from a human donor in good health (CMV status not recorded). Some clones in this sample may be carry-over from other donors' samples. CDR3 coding DNA: TGTGCCAGCAGCTTGTGGCAGGACACTGAAGCTTTCTTT. Amino acids: CASSLWQDTEAFF. The full variable domain, with the rest looked up from reference TRBV5-6 and TRBJ1-1, is DAGVTQSPTHLIKTRGQQVTLRCSPKSGHDTVSWYQQALGQGPQFIFQYYEEEERQRGNFPDRFSGHQFPNYSSELNVNALLLGDSALYLCASSLWQDTEAFFGQGTRLTVV.